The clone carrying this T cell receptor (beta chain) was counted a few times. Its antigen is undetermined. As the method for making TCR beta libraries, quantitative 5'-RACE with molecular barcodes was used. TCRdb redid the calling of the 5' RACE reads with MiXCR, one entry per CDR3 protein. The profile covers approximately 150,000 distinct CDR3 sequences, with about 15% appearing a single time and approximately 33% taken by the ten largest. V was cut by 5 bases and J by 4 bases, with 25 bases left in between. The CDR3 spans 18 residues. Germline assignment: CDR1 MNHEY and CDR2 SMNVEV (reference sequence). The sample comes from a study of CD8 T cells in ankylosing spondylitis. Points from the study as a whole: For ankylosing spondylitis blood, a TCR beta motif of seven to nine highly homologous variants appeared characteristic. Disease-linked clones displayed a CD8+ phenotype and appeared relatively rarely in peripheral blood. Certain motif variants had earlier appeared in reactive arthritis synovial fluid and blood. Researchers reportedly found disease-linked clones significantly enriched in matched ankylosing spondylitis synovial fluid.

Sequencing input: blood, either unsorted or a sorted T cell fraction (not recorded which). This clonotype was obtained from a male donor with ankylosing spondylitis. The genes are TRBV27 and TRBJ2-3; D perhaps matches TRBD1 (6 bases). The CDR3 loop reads CASSARLHVTGSPDTQYF. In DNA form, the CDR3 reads TGTGCCAGCAGTGCTAGGCTGCACGTAACAGGGAGCCCAGATACGCAGTATTTT.